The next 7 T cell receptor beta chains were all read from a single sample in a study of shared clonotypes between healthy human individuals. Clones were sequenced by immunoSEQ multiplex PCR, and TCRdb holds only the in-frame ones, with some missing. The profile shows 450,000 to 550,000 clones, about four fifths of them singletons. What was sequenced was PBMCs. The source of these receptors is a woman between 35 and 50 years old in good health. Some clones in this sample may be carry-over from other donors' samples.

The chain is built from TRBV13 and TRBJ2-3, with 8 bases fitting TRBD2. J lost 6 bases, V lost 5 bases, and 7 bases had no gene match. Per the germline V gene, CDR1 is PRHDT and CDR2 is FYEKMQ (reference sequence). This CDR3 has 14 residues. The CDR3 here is CASSLSGTGDTQYF. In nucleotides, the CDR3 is TGTGCCAGCAGCCTTAGCGGGACGGGGGATACGCAGTATTTT.

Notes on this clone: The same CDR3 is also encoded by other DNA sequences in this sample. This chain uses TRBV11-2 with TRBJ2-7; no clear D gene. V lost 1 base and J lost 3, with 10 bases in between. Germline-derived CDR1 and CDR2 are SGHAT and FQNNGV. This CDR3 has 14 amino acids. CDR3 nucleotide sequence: TGTGCCAGCAGCTTAGGTCTAGGGATCTACGAGCAGTACTTC. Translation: CASSLGLGIYEQYF. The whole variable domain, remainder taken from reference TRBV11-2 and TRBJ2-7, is EAGVAQSPRYKIIEKRQSVAFWCNPISGHATLYWYQQILGQGPKLLIQFQNNGVVDDSQLPKDRFSAERLKGVDSTLKIQPAKLEDSAVYLCASSLGLGIYEQYFGPGTRLTVT.

CDR3 region: CASSALSTGWKFF. The CDR3 DNA follows: TGTGCCAGCAGCGCGTTGTCGACAGGGTGGAAGTTCTTC. The chain uses TRBV11-2 and TRBJ2-1; 7 bases line up with TRBD1. V gave up 5 bases and J gave up 14 bases; unmatched junction bases: 12. Germline CDR1 is SGHAT and CDR2 is FQNNGV. The CDR3 covers 13 residues.

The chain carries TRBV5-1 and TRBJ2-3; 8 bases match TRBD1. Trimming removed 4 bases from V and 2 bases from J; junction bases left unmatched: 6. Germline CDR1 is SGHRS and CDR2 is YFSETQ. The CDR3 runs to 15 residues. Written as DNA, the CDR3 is TGCGCCAGCAGCGATGCACAGGGGGACACAGATACGCAGTATTTT. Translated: CASSDAQGDTDTQYF.

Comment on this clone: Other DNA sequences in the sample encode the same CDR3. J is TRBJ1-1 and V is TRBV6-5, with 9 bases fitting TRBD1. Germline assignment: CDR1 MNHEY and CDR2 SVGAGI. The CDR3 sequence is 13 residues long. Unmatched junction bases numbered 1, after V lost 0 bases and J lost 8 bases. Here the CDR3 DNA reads TGTGCCAGCAGTTACTCCGGGACAGGGGAAGCTTTCTTT. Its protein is CASSYSGTGEAFF.

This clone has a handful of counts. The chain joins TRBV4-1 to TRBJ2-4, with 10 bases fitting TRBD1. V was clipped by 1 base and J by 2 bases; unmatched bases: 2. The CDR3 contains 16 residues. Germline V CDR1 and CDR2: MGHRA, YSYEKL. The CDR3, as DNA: TGCGCCAGCAGCCAAGGGACAGGGGGTCCCAAAAACATTCAGTACTTC. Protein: CASSQGTGGPKNIQYF.

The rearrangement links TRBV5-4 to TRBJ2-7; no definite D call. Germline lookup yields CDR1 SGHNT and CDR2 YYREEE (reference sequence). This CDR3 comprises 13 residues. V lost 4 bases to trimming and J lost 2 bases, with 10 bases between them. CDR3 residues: CASSRDPTYEQYF. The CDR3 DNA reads TGTGCCAGCAGCCGAGACCCAACCTACGAGCAGTACTTC.